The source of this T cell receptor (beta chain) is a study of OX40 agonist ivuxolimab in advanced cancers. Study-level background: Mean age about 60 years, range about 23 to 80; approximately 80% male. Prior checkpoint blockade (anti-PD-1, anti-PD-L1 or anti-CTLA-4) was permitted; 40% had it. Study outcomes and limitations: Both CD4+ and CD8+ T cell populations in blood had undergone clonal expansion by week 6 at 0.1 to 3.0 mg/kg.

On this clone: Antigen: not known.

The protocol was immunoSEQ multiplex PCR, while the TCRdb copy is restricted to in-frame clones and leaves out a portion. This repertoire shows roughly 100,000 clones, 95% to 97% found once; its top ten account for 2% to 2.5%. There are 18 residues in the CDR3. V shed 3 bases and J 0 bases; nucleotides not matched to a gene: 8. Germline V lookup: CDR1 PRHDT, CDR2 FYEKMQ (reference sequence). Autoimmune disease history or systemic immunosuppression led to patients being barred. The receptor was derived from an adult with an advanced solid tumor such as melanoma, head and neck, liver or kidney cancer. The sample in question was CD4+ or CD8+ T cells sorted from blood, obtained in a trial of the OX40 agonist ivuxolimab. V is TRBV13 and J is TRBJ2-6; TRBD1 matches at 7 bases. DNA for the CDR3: TGTGCCAGCAGCTTGTATGGGACAGAACTCTCTGGGGCCAACGTCCTGACTTTC. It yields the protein CASSLYGTELSGANVLTF.